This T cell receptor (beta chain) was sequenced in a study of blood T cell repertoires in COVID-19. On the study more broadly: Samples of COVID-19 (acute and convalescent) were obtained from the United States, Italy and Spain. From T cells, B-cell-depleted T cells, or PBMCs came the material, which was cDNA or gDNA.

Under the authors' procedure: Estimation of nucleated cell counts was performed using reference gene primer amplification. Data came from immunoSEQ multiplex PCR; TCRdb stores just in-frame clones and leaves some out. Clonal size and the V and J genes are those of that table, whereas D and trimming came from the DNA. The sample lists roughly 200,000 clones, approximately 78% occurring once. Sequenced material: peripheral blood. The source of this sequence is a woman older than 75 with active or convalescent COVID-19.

Here the CDR3 DNA reads TGTGCCAGCGGGCAGCGGCCCGTCGAAGAGGCTTTCTTT. It translates to CASGQRPVEEAFF. V gene TRBV6-5 combines with J gene TRBJ1-1, with unresolved D. CDR3 length: 13 residues. The germline V gene encodes CDR1 MNHEY and CDR2 SVGAGI. The V end lost 8 bases, the J end lost 11 bases, and 21 bases lay between the germline ends.